The 25 T cell receptor beta chains below were found in one sample sequenced in a study of blood T cell repertoires in COVID-19. This table comes from immunoSEQ multiplex PCR, and its TCRdb copy is limited to in-frame clones, with some not included. The profile shows 120,000 to 150,000 clones, 65% to 80% of them singletons. Specimen: peripheral blood. All receptors come from a man between 60 and 70 years old with acute or convalescent COVID-19.

The V call is TRBV28, the J call TRBJ2-7; tentative D call: TRBD2 (5 bases). CDR1 MDHEN and CDR2 SYDVKM come from the germline V gene. The CDR3 runs to 13 residues. Trimming left V 7 bases short and J 3 bases short, with 13 bases between. CDR3 nucleotide sequence: TGTGCCAGCAAAGAGGGTCCTTTCTACGAGCAGTACTTC. Residues: CASKEGPFYEQYF. The whole variable domain, remainder taken from reference TRBV28 and TRBJ2-7, is DVKVTQSSRYLVKRTGEKVFLECVQDMDHENMFWYRQDPGLGLRLIYFSYDVKMKEKGDIPEGYSVSREKKERFSLILESASTNQTSMYLCASKEGPFYEQYFGPGTRLTVT.

This chain joins TRBV5-1 and TRBJ2-7, with D possibly TRBD2 on 6 matching bases. Trimming pared 0 bases from V and 5 bases from J, leaving 9 bases between. The CDR3 extends over 13 amino acids. CDR1 and CDR2 from the germline V gene are SGHRS and YFSETQ. In nucleotides, the CDR3 is TGCGCCAGCAGCTTGGTGTGGGGGGACGAGCAGTACTTC. Its protein is CASSLVWGDEQYF.

The gene calls are TRBV3-1 (or the pseudogene TRBV3-2) and TRBJ2-7, with D uncertain. V was pared by 0 bases and J by 2 bases, with 11 bases between. The germline CDR1 and CDR2 sequences are LGHDT and YNNKEL (reference sequence). The CDR3 length is 15 residues. The CDR3 region is CASSQDISVPYEQYF. The DNA of the CDR3 is TGTGCCAGCAGCCAAGATATATCAGTACCCTACGAGCAGTACTTC.

This chain links TRBV10-3 with TRBJ2-2; D is perhaps TRBD2 (6 bases). V was trimmed by 0 bases and J by 0 bases, leaving 14 bases between them. This CDR3 comprises 18 residues. Per the germline V gene, CDR1 is ENHRY and CDR2 is SYGVKD. The CDR3 here is CAISESDWGGANTGELFF. In DNA, the CDR3 is TGTGCCATCAGTGAGTCTGATTGGGGCGGGGCGAACACCGGGGAGCTGTTTTTT.

This clone was counted between two and nine times. The chain recombines TRBV6-5 with TRBJ1-1, with D perhaps TRBD1 (6 bases). Trimming removed 2 bases at V and 3 bases at J, with 16 bases between. Germline-derived CDR1 and CDR2 are MNHEY and SVGAGI. This CDR3 contains 16 residues. The CDR3: CASSYVRGEGYTEAFF. The CDR3 region has the DNA TGTGCCAGCAGTTACGTCAGGGGCGAGGGTTACACTGAAGCTTTCTTT.

The chain employs TRBV19 and TRBJ2-1; 8 bases agree with TRBD2. CDR1 and CDR2 from the germline V gene are LNHDA and SQIVND (reference sequence). CDR3 length equals 14 residues. V lost 9 bases and J lost 7; bases outside the gene matches: 11. CDR3 residues: CASSISGSMNEQFF. The DNA of the CDR3 is TGTGCCAGCAGCATAAGCGGGAGTATGAATGAGCAGTTCTTC. The whole variable domain, remainder taken from reference TRBV19 and TRBJ2-1, is DGGITQSPKYLFRKEGQNVTLSCEQNLNHDAMYWYRQDPGQGLRLIYYSQIVNDFQKGDIAEGYSVSREKKESFPLTVTSAQKNPTAFYLCASSISGSMNEQFFGPGTRLTVL.

This clone appeared a few times. The genes are TRBV27 and TRBJ1-1, with TRBD1 as a possible D gene (5 bases). Trimming took off 7 bases at V and 7 bases at J, with 25 bases between the two ends. This CDR3 spans 16 amino acids. Germline values: CDR1 MNHEY, CDR2 SMNVEV (reference sequence). CDR3 in DNA: TGTGCCAGCACCCGGGCGGGGACCTCCGGCTCCCATGAAGCTTTCTTT. This codes for CASTRAGTSGSHEAFF.

The chain has TRBV5-4 and TRBJ2-5; 8 bases are a match to TRBD2. This CDR3 spans 14 amino acids. Per germline, CDR1 SGHNT and CDR2 YYREEE (reference sequence). V lost 1 base to trimming and J lost 5 bases; unmatched junction nucleotides: 4. Here the CDR3 DNA reads TGTGCCAGCAGCTTGTCCAGCGGGAGTGAGACCCAGTACTTC. It yields the protein CASSLSSGSETQYF. Filled out from reference TRBV5-4 and TRBJ2-5, the complete variable domain reads ETGVTQSPTHLIKTRGQQVTLRCSSQSGHNTVSWYQQALGQGPQFIFQYYREEENGRGNFPPRFSGLQFPNYSSELNVNALELDDSALYLCASSLSSGSETQYFGPGTRLLVL.

V gene TRBV6-5 combines with J gene TRBJ1-6, with 7 bases that match TRBD1. The CDR3 covers 16 residues. Trimming removed 3 bases from V and 15 bases from J; junction bases left unmatched: 17. Germline CDR1 and CDR2: MNHEY and SVGAGI. CDR3 sequence: CASSYVPGQGGSLLHF. CDR3 coding DNA: TGTGCCAGCAGTTATGTACCGGGACAAGGGGGCTCGCTCCTCCACTTT.

The rearrangement uses TRBV19 and TRBJ2-5; D is possibly TRBD2 (6 bases). The ends were cut back, 7 bases at V and 7 bases at J, with 22 bases in the middle. The germline gives CDR1 LNHDA, CDR2 SQIVND (reference sequence). The CDR3 loop spans 15 amino acids. In DNA form, the CDR3 reads TGTGCCAGTACTGCCTCCGGGAGCCGGGGCGGGACCCAGTACTTC. Encoded protein: CASTASGSRGGTQYF.

The chain recombines TRBV11-2 with TRBJ1-1; D is unclear. Germline V gives CDR1 SGHAT, CDR2 FQNNGV. Deletions cut 5 bases from V and 1 base from J, with 11 bases between. CDR3 length: 14 residues. CDR3 nucleotides: TGTGCCAGCAGCGTAACTAATGGGAACACTGAAGCTTTCTTT. Translated: CASSVTNGNTEAFF.

The V gene is TRBV29-1, the J gene TRBJ2-3, with TRBD1 matching over 8 bases. After removal of 3 bases from V and 5 bases from J, the junction contained 7 bases not matched to a gene. Germline V gene lookup returns CDR1 SQVTM and CDR2 ANQGSEA. The CDR3 is made up of 14 amino acids. CDR3 residues: CSVDQTGGRDTQYF. CDR3 DNA: TGCAGCGTTGATCAAACAGGGGGGAGAGATACGCAGTATTTT.

The rearrangement joins TRBV7-2 to TRBJ2-5, with D perhaps matching TRBD1 (7 bases). Trimming pared 6 bases from V and 5 bases from J, leaving 16 bases between. This CDR3 has 14 amino acids. CDR1 is SGHTA and CDR2 is FQGNSA in the germline V gene. The CDR3 is CASSRQGGRETQYF. The CDR3 DNA reads TGTGCCAGCAGTCGCCAGGGGGGCCGGGAGACCCAGTACTTC.

V and J are TRBV7-8 and TRBJ1-5; D call uncertain. V gave up 5 bases and J gave up 9 bases, with 11 bases separating them. This CDR3 contains 12 residues. CDR1 is SGHVS, CDR2 FQNEAQ, per germline. In DNA form, the CDR3 reads TGTGCCAGCAGCCCCGACCGCGGGCCCCAGCATTTT. Translated: CASSPDRGPQHF.

This clone was counted between two and nine times. The chain uses TRBV6-5 and TRBJ1-2; 7 bases match TRBD1. The ends lost 7 bases at V and 4 bases at J; junction bases unmatched: 6. From germline, CDR1 is MNHEY and CDR2 SVGAGI. The CDR3 has 13 amino acids. DNA for the CDR3: TGTGCCAGCACTCGGACAGGACTCTATGGCTACACCTTC. Translated, it gives CASTRTGLYGYTF.

This sequence joins TRBV7-2 and TRBJ1-1; D ambiguous. This CDR3 has 14 residues. The germline CDR1 and CDR2 sequences are SGHTA and FQGNSA. The V end was cut by 4 bases, the J end by 1 base, with 10 bases between. For the CDR3, the DNA is TGTGCCAGCAGCTCCCTTGGCAGGAACACTGAAGCTTTCTTT. Its translation is CASSSLGRNTEAFF. The whole variable domain, filled in from reference TRBV7-2 and TRBJ1-1, reads GAGVSQSPSNKVTEKGKDVELRCDPISGHTALYWYRQSLGQGLEFLIYFQGNSAPDKSGLPSDRFSAERTGGSVSTLTIQRTQQEDSAVYLCASSSLGRNTEAFFGQGTRLTVV.

The rearrangement joins TRBV5-6 to TRBJ1-3; D is unclear. This CDR3 spans 12 amino acids. V was shortened by 2 bases and J by 9 bases, with 9 bases between the two germline ends. Looked up from germline, CDR1 is SGHDT and CDR2 is YYEEEE. The CDR3 nucleotides are TGTGCCAGCAGCTTATGGGCGAGCACCATATATTTT. This translates into CASSLWASTIYF.

The V gene is TRBV7-9, the J gene TRBJ2-7; the D gene is possibly TRBD2 (6 bases). V lost 5 bases and J 1 base, leaving 24 bases between the germline ends. CDR3 length equals 18 residues. Germline lookup yields CDR1 SEHNR and CDR2 FQNEAQ (reference sequence). The DNA for the CDR3 is TGTGCCAGCAGCCGCCTCACATTGACTAGTTCCCTTTCCTACGAGCAGTACTTC. Translating gives CASSRLTLTSSLSYEQYF.

This chain links TRBV30 with TRBJ2-3, with D perhaps matching TRBD1 (5 bases). Germline V gene sequence: CDR1 GTSNPN, CDR2 SVGIG (reference sequence). V shed 2 bases and J shed 0 bases, with 18 bases lying between them. The CDR3 extends over 17 amino acids. CDR3 DNA sequence: TGTGCCTGGAGTAAAGGGGAAACCTCCGGTAGCACAGATACGCAGTATTTT. Amino acids: CAWSKGETSGSTDTQYF.

The chain links TRBV4-2 to TRBJ2-2; 7 bases are shared with TRBD1. Trimming at V came to 4 bases and at J to 1 base, leaving 3 bases not matched to a gene. Germline lookup yields CDR1 LGHNA and CDR2 YNFKEQ. The CDR3 covers 15 residues. CDR3 nucleotides: TGTGCCAGCAGCCCCGGGACAGTGAACACCGGGGAGCTGTTTTTT. It codes for CASSPGTVNTGELFF.

This sequence joins TRBV5-4 and TRBJ1-5, with no clear D. The CDR3 is 13 residues long. Germline loops: CDR1 SGHNT, CDR2 YYREEE (reference sequence). The germline V and J ends were trimmed by 4 bases and 7 bases, with 12 bases remaining between them. CDR3 residues: CASSLDGFQPQHF. The CDR3 DNA sequence: TGTGCCAGCAGCCTGGACGGGTTCCAGCCCCAGCATTTT.

The chain has TRBV19 and TRBJ2-7; weak D call: TRBD1 (7 bases). Trimming cost V 6 bases and J 0 bases, with 15 bases left between them. The CDR3 spans 15 residues. Germline CDR1 reads LNHDA; CDR2 reads SQIVND (reference sequence). In nucleotides, the CDR3 is TGTGCCAGTAGCGCGGGACAGACCTTCTCCTACGAGCAGTACTTC. Amino acids: CASSAGQTFSYEQYF.

This clone was recorded a few times. The CDR3 nucleotides are TGTGCCTGTCGAGGGGGGGGGCTCGGTGGCTACACCTTC. Translation: CACRGGGLGGYTF. The V and J genes are TRBV30 and TRBJ1-2; possibly TRBD1 for D (6 bases). V was clipped by 6 bases and J by 7 bases, with 18 bases between them. CDR1 and CDR2 from the germline V gene are GTSNPN and SVGIG (reference sequence). This CDR3 has 13 amino acids.

This chain links TRBV6-4 with TRBJ1-2; D may be TRBD1 (6 bases). Germline V gene lookup returns CDR1 MRHNA and CDR2 SNTAGT. V was clipped by 7 bases and J by 7 bases, with 19 bases between them. This CDR3 region has 14 residues. The CDR3 sequence: CASTLRAGESGYTF. CDR3 sequence (DNA): TGTGCCAGCACCCTGCGTGCAGGGGAGTCTGGCTACACCTTC.

This clone turned up a few times. The chain uses TRBV10-3 and TRBJ2-2; 11 bases align to TRBD1. From germline, CDR1 is ENHRY and CDR2 SYGVKD. Trimming at V came to 10 bases and at J to 6 bases, leaving 4 bases not matched to a gene. This CDR3 has 13 residues. The CDR3 DNA sequence: TGTGCCAGTCGGACAGGGGGCCCCGGGGAGCTGTTTTTT. Translating gives CASRTGGPGELFF.